These 11 T cell receptor beta chains came from one sample sequenced in a study of blood T cell repertoires in COVID-19. Sequenced by immunoSEQ multiplex PCR; TCRdb stores in-frame clones only, minus some. This sample has 150,000 to 180,000 clones; around 83% occur once, and the top ten carry 12%. Sequenced sample: peripheral blood. All receptors come from a woman in her sixties with COVID-19, enrolled during active disease.

J is TRBJ1-5 and V is TRBV7-6; no clear D. Trimming took off 5 bases at V and 1 base at J, with 12 bases between the two ends. Germline CDR1 is SGHVS and CDR2 is FNYEAQ. The CDR3 covers 15 residues. CDR3 amino acids: CASSPSDWSNQPQHF. DNA of the CDR3: TGTGCCAGCAGCCCGAGCGATTGGAGCAATCAGCCCCAGCATTTT.

V and J are TRBV11-1 and TRBJ2-5, with D perhaps TRBD1 (6 bases). The germline CDR1 and CDR2 sequences are SGHAT and FQDESV (reference sequence). Between the trimmed V and J ends, which lost 6 bases and 2 bases, there was a span of 13 bases. The CDR3 extends over 14 amino acids. The CDR3 region is CASRALGGQETQYF. CDR3 nucleotides: TGTGCCAGCAGAGCACTAGGGGGACAAGAGACCCAGTACTTC.

This clone occurred a few times. The V call is TRBV7-9, the J call TRBJ1-5; a weak D match, TRBD1 (6 bases). The CDR3 has 13 amino acids. Germline CDR1 SEHNR, CDR2 FQNEAQ (reference sequence). Trimming stripped 3 bases from V and 4 bases from J, with 7 bases between. Here the CDR3 DNA reads TGTGCCAGCAGCTTTCAGGGGAATCAGCCCCAGCATTTT. Its translation: CASSFQGNQPQHF.

This clone was seen a handful of times. Other DNA sequences in the sample encode the same CDR3. The chain employs TRBV11-3 and TRBJ1-3; TRBD1 matches at 8 bases. Looked up from germline, CDR1 is SGHNT and CDR2 is YENEEA. The CDR3 is made up of 15 amino acids. V lost 5 bases and J lost 2; bases outside the gene matches: 5. CDR3 bases: TGTGCCAGCAGCCCAGGACAGGGACCTGGAAACACCATATATTTT. This codes for CASSPGQGPGNTIYF.

This chain links TRBV19 with TRBJ1-2, with 10 bases that match TRBD1. The CDR3 totals 14 residues. Germline assignment: CDR1 LNHDA and CDR2 SQIVND (reference sequence). Trimming removed 4 bases from V and 7 bases from J; junction bases left unmatched: 6. The CDR3 DNA reads TGTGCCAGTAGTAACCGGGACAGGGGTCTTGGCTACACCTTC. It specifies CASSNRDRGLGYTF. Drawing the rest from reference TRBV19 and TRBJ1-2, the complete variable domain is DGGITQSPKYLFRKEGQNVTLSCEQNLNHDAMYWYRQDPGQGLRLIYYSQIVNDFQKGDIAEGYSVSREKKESFPLTVTSAQKNPTAFYLCASSNRDRGLGYTFGSGTRLTVV.

This clone was found a few times. The rearrangement links TRBV9 to TRBJ2-3; D remains ambiguous. V was cut by 1 base and J by 1 base, with 7 bases left in between. Germline CDR1 SGDLS, CDR2 YYNGEE. The CDR3 is 14 residues long. CDR3 loop: CASSVYYRTDTQYF. The CDR3 DNA reads as TGTGCCAGCAGCGTATATTATCGCACAGATACGCAGTATTTT.

The chain combines TRBV2 with TRBJ1-5; TRBD1 aligns across 12 bases. The CDR3 is made up of 16 amino acids. Germline V CDR1 and CDR2: SNHLY, FYNNEI. V was pared by 1 base and J by 7 bases, with 5 bases of the junction left unmatched. CDR3 amino acids: CASSEGGQGAGQPQHF. In nucleotides, the CDR3 is TGTGCCAGCAGTGAAGGGGGACAGGGGGCAGGGCAGCCCCAGCATTTT.

This rearrangement joins TRBV7-9 to TRBJ1-1; D is unresolved. V lost 4 bases and J 6 bases, leaving 9 bases between the germline ends. This CDR3 has 12 residues. Germline loops: CDR1 SEHNR, CDR2 FQNEAQ (reference sequence). Here the CDR3 reads CASSSVEAEAFF. Here the CDR3 DNA reads TGTGCCAGCAGCTCGGTGGAGGCTGAAGCTTTCTTT.

This CDR3 is CASSLGGNIQYF. DNA for the CDR3: TGCGCCAGCAGCTTAGGGGGAAACATTCAGTACTTC. This chain uses TRBV5-1 with TRBJ2-4; possibly TRBD1 for D (6 bases). V lost 2 bases and J 6 bases, leaving 6 bases between the germline ends. Germline CDR1 reads SGHRS; CDR2 reads YFSETQ. There are 12 residues in the CDR3. Full variable domain (rest looked up from reference TRBV5-1 and TRBJ2-4): KAGVTQTPRYLIKTRGQQVTLSCSPISGHRSVSWYQQTPGQGLQFLFEYFSETQRNKGNFPGRFSGRQFSNSRSEMNVSTLELGDSALYLCASSLGGNIQYFGAGTRLSVL.

The chain joins TRBV7-2 to TRBJ2-2; 11 positions agree with TRBD2. V dropped 1 base and J dropped 4; count of bases not matched to a gene: 5. This CDR3 comprises 17 residues. In germline, CDR1 is SGHTA, CDR2 FQGNSA. DNA of the CDR3: TGTGCCAGCAGCTTAGTTCCTAGCGGGAGGACCACCGGGGAGCTGTTTTTT. Its translation: CASSLVPSGRTTGELFF.

This clone was picked up one time. The J gene is TRBJ2-3, the V gene TRBV5-1; D might be TRBD1 (6 bases). The germline CDR1 and CDR2 sequences are SGHRS and YFSETQ. The CDR3 is 13 amino acids. Trimming shortened V by 5 bases and J by 3 bases, and 10 bases separated the two germline ends. The CDR3 reads CASSKGVTDTQYF. Written as DNA, the CDR3 is TGCGCCAGCAGTAAGGGGGTTACAGATACGCAGTATTTT.